This TCR beta chain was documented in a study of CD8+CD57+ T cells in acquired aplastic anemia. The overall study: The DNA of sorted CD4+ and CD8+ cells averaged 3.2 ug.

General study points: Levels of CD8+ Simpson's diversity were not significantly distinct in patients versus controls. Patients shared around 31 CD8+ CDR3 sequences with controls.

Germline CDR1 is SGHVS and CDR2 is FQNEAQ. The length of the CDR3 is 14 residues. A word on this clonotype: Its cognate antigen is unknown. One junction end disagrees with the germline gene, perhaps due to a read error.

The authors sequenced patients whose flow cytometry had shown CD8+CD57+ cell expansion. Severe acquired aplastic anemia was present in every patient. Profiling that covered TCR beta VDJ and CDR3 relied on genomic DNA as its template. TCRdb ran MiXCR on the reads and lists one entry per CDR3 protein. The sample contains about 260,000 distinct CDR3 sequences, around 82% of which appear only once. This chain joins TRBV7-8 and TRBJ2-3, with no clear D. The sequenced sample was sorted CD4+, CD8+, or CD8+CD57+ T cells (not recorded which) from PBMCs. The clonotype originates from a human donor with aplastic anemia. CDR3 residues: CASSYPDGPSTQNF. The CDR3 region has the DNA TGTGCCAGCAGTTACCCGGACGGGCCTTCTACGCAGAATTTT.